A selection of T cell receptor beta chains follows, all from one sample in a study of blood T cell repertoires in COVID-19. Sequenced by immunoSEQ multiplex PCR; TCRdb stores in-frame clones only, minus some. The table lists about 140,000 clones, 87% of them singletons. The sequenced sample was peripheral blood. These receptors were collected from a human donor in a cohort sampled during active COVID-19. Each CDR3 is given with its conserved first and last residue. The order of the fields is J gene, D gene, V gene, clone size, CDR3 DNA, CDR3 protein. A D gene is named only where the DNA matches it firmly. Some rows have no size entry. The others give once, few or many, or a class for an expanded clone.

J: TRBJ2-1; D: .; V: TRBV21-1; size: .; DNA: TGTGCCAGCAGCAAAGGGGGGGACTCCTCCTACAATGAGCAGTTCTTC; CDR3: CASSKGGDSSYNEQFF
J: TRBJ2-3; D: TRBD2; V: TRBV5-1; size: .; DNA: TGCGCCAGTAACCGGATAACTAGCGGGGGCACAGATACGCAGTATTTT; CDR3: CASNRITSGGTDTQYF
J: TRBJ2-7; D: TRBD2; V: TRBV28; size: .; DNA: TGTGCCAGCAGCCCACTAGCGGGAGACTCCGATGTTTCCTACGAGCAGTACTTC; CDR3: CASSPLAGDSDVSYEQYF
J: TRBJ2-2; D: .; V: TRBV9; size: .; DNA: TGTGCCAGCAGCGTAGCCGGGGGGCCCGGGGAGCTGTTTTTT; CDR3: CASSVAGGPGELFF
J: TRBJ2-5; D: TRBD2; V: TRBV7-3; size: .; DNA: TGTGCCAGCAGCTTAGGCGGGGGGCGGAACACGGCCCAGTACTTC; CDR3: CASSLGGGRNTAQYF
J: TRBJ2-1; D: TRBD2; V: TRBV13; size: .; DNA: TGTGCCAGCAGCTTAGGCGAAGGTATAGCGGGAAGACTGATGTATGAGCAGTTCTTC; CDR3: CASSLGEGIAGRLMYEQFF
J: TRBJ2-1; D: TRBD2; V: TRBV5-6; size: .; DNA: TGTGCCAGCACCATACGACTAGCAGGCTACAATGAGCAGTTCTTC; CDR3: CASTIRLAGYNEQFF
J: TRBJ2-1; D: TRBD2; V: TRBV15; size: .; DNA: TGTGCCACCAGGGAGGTAGCGGGAGGGATGCATGAGCAGTTCTTC; CDR3: CATREVAGGMHEQFF
J: TRBJ2-6; D: TRBD2; V: TRBV9; size: .; DNA: TGTGCCAGCAGCGGGAGCGGGGGGGCCTTCAATGGGGCCAACGTCCTGACTTTC; CDR3: CASSGSGGAFNGANVLTF
J: TRBJ2-7; D: TRBD1; V: TRBV5-1; size: .; DNA: TGCGCCAGCAGCACGGGACAGGGTTCCTACGAGCAGTACTTC; CDR3: CASSTGQGSYEQYF
J: TRBJ1-1; D: .; V: TRBV19; size: .; DNA: TGTGCCAGTAGTATGGGACATTGGGCTTTCTTT; CDR3: CASSMGHWAFF
J: TRBJ1-1; D: TRBD1; V: TRBV3-1/TRBV3-2; size: few; DNA: TGTGCCAGCAGCCAACCTAGACAGGGGACTGAAGCTTTCTTT; CDR3: CASSQPRQGTEAFF
J: TRBJ1-3; D: .; V: TRBV6-5; size: .; DNA: TGTGCCAGCAGTTACGGCCGAGGGAGAAACACCATATATTTT; CDR3: CASSYGRGRNTIYF
J: TRBJ2-7; D: TRBD2; V: TRBV18; size: .; DNA: TGTGCCAGCTCGGCCACTAGCGGGGGGCCCCTAGGCGGCGAGCAGTACTTC; CDR3: CASSATSGGPLGGEQYF
J: TRBJ1-2; D: TRBD1; V: TRBV5-4; size: .; DNA: TGTGCCAGCAGCTTGCCGGGACAGCCTCTACCTAACTATGGCTACACCTTC; CDR3: CASSLPGQPLPNYGYTF
J: TRBJ2-2; D: .; V: TRBV11-3; size: .; DNA: TGTGCCAGCAACAGGGGGGGGACCGGGGAGCTGTTTTTT; CDR3: CASNRGGTGELFF
J: TRBJ1-1; D: .; V: TRBV12-2; size: once; DNA: TGTGCAAGTCGCTTATTTGACAGCGCGGACACTGAAGCTTTCTTT; CDR3: CASRLFDSADTEAFF
J: TRBJ1-1; D: .; V: TRBV6-2/TRBV6-3; size: .; DNA: TGTGCCAGCAGTTACTCCACAGGGAACACTGAAGCTTTCTTT; CDR3: CASSYSTGNTEAFF
J: TRBJ1-2; D: .; V: TRBV6-5; size: .; DNA: TGTGCCAGCAGTAGCGGGGGGGGTAACTATGGCTACACCTTC; CDR3: CASSSGGGNYGYTF
J: TRBJ1-5; D: .; V: TRBV3-1/TRBV3-2; size: .; DNA: TGTGCCAGCAGCCAAGGGGTAGGGTATCCCTCGAGGGACACCAATCAGCCCCAGCATTTT; CDR3: CASSQGVGYPSRDTNQPQHF
J: TRBJ1-5; D: .; V: TRBV6-2/TRBV6-3; size: once; DNA: TGTGCCAGCAGTTACGAGGTAGGGGCCTACAATCAGCCCCAGCATTTT; CDR3: CASSYEVGAYNQPQHF
J: TRBJ1-2; D: .; V: TRBV3-1/TRBV3-2; size: few; DNA: TGTGCCAGCAGACGGTCCACAGTTGTACATGGCTACACCTTC; CDR3: CASRRSTVVHGYTF
J: TRBJ2-1; D: .; V: TRBV6-5; size: .; DNA: TGTGCCAGCAGTTACCGCGAGGTCGGCCCTAACAATGAGCAGTTCTTC; CDR3: CASSYREVGPNNEQFF
J: TRBJ1-5; D: .; V: TRBV28; size: few; DNA: TGTGCCAGCAGTTTGGCCGGGGGAGGAAGGCAGCCCCAGCATTTT; CDR3: CASSLAGGGRQPQHF
J: TRBJ1-5; D: .; V: TRBV2; size: few; DNA: TGTGCCAGCAGTACCTATCAGGGTGACAATCAGCCCCAGCATTTT; CDR3: CASSTYQGDNQPQHF
J: TRBJ1-4; D: .; V: TRBV2; size: .; DNA: TGTGCCAGCAGTGAAGCGAGTTTTAATGAAAAACTGTTTTTT; CDR3: CASSEASFNEKLFF
J: TRBJ1-2; D: .; V: TRBV19; size: .; DNA: TGTGCCAGTAGTCAGGGTTACTATGGCTACACCTTC; CDR3: CASSQGYYGYTF
J: TRBJ2-7; D: TRBD2; V: TRBV3-1/TRBV3-2; size: .; DNA: TGTGCCAGCAGCCAAGTGCGGGCTAGCGGGAGCTACGAGCAGTACTTC; CDR3: CASSQVRASGSYEQYF
J: TRBJ1-6; D: .; V: TRBV29-1; size: .; DNA: TGCAGCGCCCGCGGGGCAGGACGTAATTCACCCCTCCACTTT; CDR3: CSARGAGRNSPLHF
J: TRBJ1-1; D: TRBD1; V: TRBV15; size: once; DNA: TGTGCCACCAGCAGAGAGGGACAGGGGTGGACTGAAGCTTTCTTT; CDR3: CATSREGQGWTEAFF
J: TRBJ1-2; D: .; V: TRBV29-1; size: .; DNA: TGCAGCGTTGAAGTTCTCCAGGGTTACTATGGCTACACCTTC; CDR3: CSVEVLQGYYGYTF
J: TRBJ1-5; D: .; V: TRBV7-2; size: .; DNA: TGTGCCAGCAGCTTAGCGCTGGGGGCGGATCAGCCCCAGCATTTT; CDR3: CASSLALGADQPQHF
J: TRBJ1-6; D: .; V: TRBV27; size: .; DNA: TGTGCCAGCAGCCGACTTGGCCCCTCAAATTCACCCCTCCACTTT; CDR3: CASSRLGPSNSPLHF
J: TRBJ2-7; D: TRBD2; V: TRBV9; size: few; DNA: TGTGCCAGCAGCGTTTCTAGCGGTACCTACGAGCAGTACTTC; CDR3: CASSVSSGTYEQYF
J: TRBJ1-4; D: .; V: TRBV5-5; size: many; DNA: TGTGCCAGCAGGCCCGGGGGGGCAGCCGCTAATGAAAAACTGTTTTTT; CDR3: CASRPGGAAANEKLFF
J: TRBJ2-7; D: TRBD1; V: TRBV15; size: .; DNA: TGTGCCACCAGCCGAGACAGGGGCTACGAGCAGTACTTC; CDR3: CATSRDRGYEQYF
J: TRBJ1-5; D: TRBD1; V: TRBV28; size: .; DNA: TGTGCCAGCAGTTTATCTTCAGGGGGCCGACAGCCCCAGCATTTT; CDR3: CASSLSSGGRQPQHF
J: TRBJ2-1; D: .; V: TRBV6-2/TRBV6-3; size: .; DNA: TGTGCCAGCAGTTCCCATCTCATCAGTGAGCAGTTCTTC; CDR3: CASSSHLISEQFF
J: TRBJ1-2; D: .; V: TRBV3-1/TRBV3-2; size: few; DNA: TGTGCCAGCAGCCAAGGGGAGGCTGCCTATGGCTACACCTTC; CDR3: CASSQGEAAYGYTF
J: TRBJ2-7; D: TRBD1; V: TRBV5-4; size: .; DNA: TGTGCCAGCAGCTGGGACAGGGTCTCCTACGAGCAGTACTTC; CDR3: CASSWDRVSYEQYF